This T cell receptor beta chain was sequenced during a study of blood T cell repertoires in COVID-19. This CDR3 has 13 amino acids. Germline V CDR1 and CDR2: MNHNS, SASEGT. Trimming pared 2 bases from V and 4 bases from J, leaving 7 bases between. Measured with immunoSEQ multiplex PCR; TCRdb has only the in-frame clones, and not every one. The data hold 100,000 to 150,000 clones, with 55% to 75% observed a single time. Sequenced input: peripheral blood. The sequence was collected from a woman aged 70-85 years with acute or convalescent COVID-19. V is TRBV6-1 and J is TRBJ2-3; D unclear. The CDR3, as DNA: TGTGCCAGCAGTGAAACGAGAGCAGATACGCAGTATTTT. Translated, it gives CASSETRADTQYF.